These 20 T cell receptor beta chains share one sample of origin, sequenced in a study of control samples from healthy donors and cancer patients. Only in-frame clones appear in the TCRdb table, and some are missing; sequencing was by immunoSEQ multiplex PCR. The data show 65,000 to 75,000 clones, about 88% seen once. What was sequenced was blood. All receptors derive from a woman aged 45 to 65 in good health.

A single count supports this clone. This chain connects TRBV1 to TRBJ2-5; the DNA was not compared with TRBD1, the D call given in the table. TRBV1 is labeled a pseudogene. The length of the CDR3 is 13 residues. The CDR3: CTRPGDSKETQYF. As DNA, the CDR3 is TGCACCCGCCCCGGGGACAGCAAAGAGACCCAGTACTTC.

This chain connects TRBV3-1 (or the pseudogene TRBV3-2) to TRBJ2-2; the match to TRBD2 covers 8 bases. Trimming cost V 8 bases and J 6 bases; bases outside gene matches: 17. The CDR3 covers 17 residues. Germline CDR1 LGHDT, CDR2 YNNKEL (reference sequence). CDR3 sequence (DNA): TGTGCCAGCTCTCCAAGGGGCAGCGGGAGCTTTCCCGGGGAGCTGTTTTTT. It yields the protein CASSPRGSGSFPGELFF.

The chain combines TRBV19 with TRBJ2-1; D may be TRBD1 (5 bases). Trimming shortened V by 6 bases and J by 7 bases, and 19 bases separated the two germline ends. This CDR3 region has 15 residues. Germline values: CDR1 LNHDA, CDR2 SQIVND (reference sequence). The CDR3 region is CASSPGIWGRNEQFF. The CDR3 DNA is TGTGCCAGTAGCCCCGGAATCTGGGGCAGGAATGAGCAGTTCTTC. The full variable domain, completed using reference TRBV19 and TRBJ2-1, is DGGITQSPKYLFRKEGQNVTLSCEQNLNHDAMYWYRQDPGQGLRLIYYSQIVNDFQKGDIAEGYSVSREKKESFPLTVTSAQKNPTAFYLCASSPGIWGRNEQFFGPGTRLTVL.

Note on this clone: At one end, the junction sequence differs from germline, possibly due to a read error. The chain combines TRBV2 with TRBJ2-2, with 10 bases identical to TRBD1. Germline lookup yields CDR1 SNHLY and CDR2 FYNNEI. The CDR3 is made up of 16 amino acids. CDR3 sequence: CASREVWTGGPGELFF. CDR3 coding DNA: TGTGCCAGCAGAGAAGTATGGACAGGGGGTCCCGGGGAGCTGTTTTTT.

The chain employs TRBV18 and TRBJ1-1; the D is unclear. The V and J ends lost 5 bases and 3 bases respectively, with 10 bases between them. Germline V CDR1 and CDR2: KGHSH, LQKENI. CDR3 size: 13 residues. The CDR3 spells CASSAGMDTEAFF. CDR3 bases: TGTGCCAGCTCAGCCGGTATGGACACTGAAGCTTTCTTT. Supplemented by reference TRBV18 and TRBJ1-1, the full variable domain reads NAGVMQNPRHLVRRRGQEARLRCSPMKGHSHVYWYRQLPEEGLKFMVYLQKENIIDESGMPKERFSAEFPKEGPSILRIQQVVRGDSAAYFCASSAGMDTEAFFGQGTRLTVV.

Comments on this clone: A read error may account for a junction end that differs from germline. This chain joins TRBV7-7 and TRBJ2-1; D tentatively fits TRBD1 or TRBD2 (6 bases each). The CDR3 is 16 residues long. Germline CDR1 and CDR2: SSHAT and FNYEAQ (reference sequence). In nucleotides, the CDR3 is TGTGCTAGCAGCTTAGAGGGGGGAGCTTCGGGGAGTGAGCAGTTCTTC. This encodes CASSLEGGASGSEQFF.

This sequence joins TRBV7-9 and TRBJ2-1, with a tentative D call TRBD2 (5 bases). Trimming pared 0 bases from V and 2 bases from J, leaving 14 bases between. CDR1 and CDR2 (germline): SEHNR, FQNEAQ (reference sequence). There are 17 residues in the CDR3. CDR3 sequence (DNA): TGTGCCAGCAGCTTAGCGCTTCGCGAGAGGGCCTACAATGAGCAGTTCTTC. It specifies CASSLALRERAYNEQFF. Supplemented by reference TRBV7-9 and TRBJ2-1, the full variable domain reads DTGVSQNPRHKITKRGQNVTFRCDPISEHNRLYWYRQTLGQGPEFLTYFQNEAQLEKSRLLSDRFSAERPKGSFSTLEIQRTEQGDSAMYLCASSLALRERAYNEQFFGPGTRLTVL.

The rearrangement uses TRBV2 and TRBJ1-5; D call uncertain. V lost 5 bases, J lost 5 bases, and 13 bases lay in between. Germline lookup yields CDR1 SNHLY and CDR2 FYNNEI. The CDR3 contains 14 residues. CDR3 residues: CASSPLRTYQPQHF. The CDR3 bases are TGTGCCAGCAGTCCTCTGCGGACGTATCAGCCCCAGCATTTT. Drawing the rest from reference TRBV2 and TRBJ1-5, the complete variable domain is EPEVTQTPSHQVTQMGQEVILRCVPISNHLYFYWYRQILGQKVEFLVSFYNNEISEKSEIFDDQFSVERPDGSNFTLKIRSTKLEDSAMYFCASSPLRTYQPQHFGDGTRLSIL.

The chain links TRBV6-4 to TRBJ1-5; D possibly corresponds to TRBD1 (6 bases). Germline V gene data show CDR1 as MRHNA and CDR2 as SNTAGT. Trimming stripped 2 bases from V and 11 bases from J, with 13 bases between. The CDR3 length is 13 residues. The DNA of the CDR3 is TGTGCCAGCAGTGACGAGGCAGGGGCGACCCAGCATTTT. As protein: CASSDEAGATQHF.

V is TRBV19 and J is TRBJ1-1; D gene ambiguous. Trimming took off 4 bases at V and 1 base at J, with 7 bases between the two ends. Per the germline V gene, CDR1 is LNHDA and CDR2 is SQIVND (reference sequence). The CDR3 contains 13 residues. This chain's CDR3 is CASSNKGNTEAFF. The CDR3 DNA sequence: TGTGCCAGTAGTAATAAGGGGAACACTGAAGCTTTCTTT.

CDR3 region: CASSPYLSNYGYTF. The CDR3 DNA is TGCGCCAGCAGCCCCTACTTATCTAACTATGGCTACACCTTC. The rearrangement uses TRBV5-1 and TRBJ1-2; D is unclear. The germline V gene has CDR1 SGHRS and CDR2 YFSETQ. The V and J ends lost 4 bases and 0 bases respectively, with 10 bases between them. The CDR3 contains 14 residues.

This chain connects TRBV19 to TRBJ1-3, with D unresolved. The ends were cut back, 2 bases at V and 0 bases at J, with 11 bases in the middle. The germline CDR1 and CDR2 sequences are LNHDA and SQIVND (reference sequence). The CDR3 has 16 amino acids. Written as DNA, the CDR3 is TGTGCCAGTAGTATACGGGGATCAGGCTCTGGAAACACCATATATTTT. It specifies CASSIRGSGSGNTIYF.

The genes are TRBV24-1 and TRBJ2-1; 9 nucleotides line up with TRBD1. V dropped 3 bases and J dropped 6; count of bases not matched to a gene: 5. CDR1 and CDR2 (germline): KGHDR, SFDVKD. The CDR3 sequence is 15 residues long. The CDR3 DNA reads TGTGCCACCAGTGATCCACGACAGGGGGTCAATGAGCAGTTCTTC. It encodes CATSDPRQGVNEQFF.

V is TRBV10-3 and J is TRBJ1-5, with 8 positions matching TRBD1. CDR1 is ENHRY and CDR2 is SYGVKD in the germline V gene. J lost 2 bases, V lost 2 bases, and 2 bases had no gene match. CDR3 length: 15 amino acids. The CDR3 DNA reads TGTGCCATCAGTGAGCAGGGACAGGGCAATCAGCCCCAGCATTTT. Protein product: CAISEQGQGNQPQHF.

This clone showed up just a few times. This rearrangement joins TRBV21-1 to TRBJ2-7. TRBV21-1 is listed as a pseudogene. This CDR3 contains 15 residues. The CDR3 loop is CASSTIPGPLYEQYF. The CDR3 DNA follows: TGTGCCAGCAGCACCATCCCGGGACCTCTTTACGAGCAGTACTTC.

CDR3 nucleotides: TGTGCCACCCTTGGACTAGCGGGATCTGAGCAGTTCTTC. It yields the protein CATLGLAGSEQFF. The chain employs TRBV18 and TRBJ2-1; 12 nucleotides match TRBD2. This CDR3 has 13 residues. Trimming removed 10 bases from V and 9 bases from J; junction bases left unmatched: 7. Germline V gene sequence: CDR1 KGHSH, CDR2 LQKENI.

Here the CDR3 reads CASSLTGASEKLFF. The CDR3 nucleotides read TGTGCCAGCAGCTTAACAGGGGCTAGCGAAAAACTGTTTTTT. This rearrangement joins TRBV5-4 to TRBJ1-4; 7 nucleotides line up with TRBD1. This CDR3 comprises 14 residues. Germline V lookup: CDR1 SGHNT, CDR2 YYREEE (reference sequence). Trimming at V came to 2 bases and at J to 8 bases, leaving 6 bases not matched to a gene.

This rearrangement joins TRBV6-5 to TRBJ2-5; D remains unclear. The germline V gene encodes CDR1 MNHEY and CDR2 SVGAGI. V dropped 2 bases and J dropped 5 bases, with 18 bases sitting between them. This CDR3 region has 16 residues. The CDR3 coding sequence is TGTGCCAGCAGTTACCAGTCATTTCTAGGGCACGAGACCCAGTACTTC. Amino acid sequence: CASSYQSFLGHETQYF.

The V and J genes are TRBV9 and TRBJ2-2, with 14 bases lining up with TRBD2. Trimming removed 0 bases from V and 4 bases from J; junction bases left unmatched: 11. Germline assignment: CDR1 SGDLS and CDR2 YYNGEE. The CDR3 contains 20 residues. CDR3 bases: TGTGCCAGCAGCGTAGCACCCGGGACTAGCGGGAGTTTTGGCACCGGGGAGCTGTTTTTT. Translated: CASSVAPGTSGSFGTGELFF. Full variable domain (remainder filled in from reference TRBV9 and TRBJ2-2): DSGVTQTPKHLITATGQRVTLRCSPRSGDLSVYWYQQSLDQGLQFLIQYYNGEERAKGNILERFSAQQFPDLHSELNLSSLELGDSALYFCASSVAPGTSGSFGTGELFFGEGSRLTVL.

The gene calls are TRBV2 and TRBJ1-5; TRBD1 might be the D (5 bases). Trimming pared 6 bases from V and 5 bases from J, leaving 11 bases between. The germline CDR1 and CDR2 sequences are SNHLY and FYNNEI. The CDR3 is 13 residues long. The CDR3 loop reads CASSNTRDQPQHF. Here the CDR3 DNA reads TGTGCCAGCAGCAATACCAGGGATCAGCCCCAGCATTTT.